Each of the 27 T cell receptor beta chains below was sequenced from the same sample in a study of blood T cell repertoires in COVID-19. Clones were sequenced by immunoSEQ multiplex PCR, and TCRdb holds only the in-frame ones, with some missing. The data hold 87,000 or so clones, with 75% to 90% observed a single time. The sequencing input was peripheral blood. Receptors originate from a man at least 80 years old with acute or convalescent COVID-19.

This clone has a single count. The chain has TRBV18 and TRBJ2-1; no definite D call. Germline V gene sequence: CDR1 KGHSH, CDR2 LQKENI. The CDR3 length is 13 residues. V lost 4 bases and J 9 bases, leaving 13 bases between the germline ends. DNA of the CDR3: TGTGCCAGCTCACTCAACGATGGCGGTGAGCAGTTCTTC. Protein sequence: CASSLNDGGEQFF.

This rearrangement joins TRBV11-2 to TRBJ1-4, with D hard to call. The CDR3 consists of 15 residues. From germline, CDR1 is SGHAT and CDR2 FQNNGV. Trimming took 3 bases from V and 8 from J, leaving 16 bases between them. The CDR3 DNA reads TGTGCCAGCAGCTTGGGCGAGGGCTTGATCGAAAAACTGTTTTTT. It codes for CASSLGEGLIEKLFF.

The chain is built from TRBV18 and TRBJ2-7, with 10 positions matching TRBD1. V lost 6 bases, J lost 1 base, and 6 bases stayed unmatched. The germline CDR1 and CDR2 sequences are KGHSH and LQKENI. This CDR3 has 15 residues. The CDR3 coding sequence is TGTGCCAGCTCCCATTGGGGACAGGGGTCCTACGAGCAGTACTTC. Its protein is CASSHWGQGSYEQYF.

The rearrangement links TRBV5-1 to TRBJ2-1; 10 positions match TRBD2. Trimming cost V 0 bases and J 9 bases; bases outside gene matches: 6. The CDR3 totals 15 residues. Germline CDR1 reads SGHRS; CDR2 reads YFSETQ. In DNA, the CDR3 is TGCGCCAGCAGCTTGGCGCTAGCGGGAGAGGTTGAGCAGTTCTTC. Its translation: CASSLALAGEVEQFF.

The CDR3 loop reads CASSQGGTGLFRDGYTF. The CDR3, as DNA: TGCGCCAGCAGCCAAGGGGGGACAGGTCTGTTCAGGGATGGCTACACCTTC. J is TRBJ1-2 and V is TRBV4-1, with 8 bases matching TRBD1. Germline-derived CDR1 and CDR2 are MGHRA and YSYEKL. The junction had 13 bases not matched to a gene; V was cut back by 1 base and J by 6 bases. The CDR3 contains 17 residues.

V is TRBV10-2 and J is TRBJ1-1; a weak D match, TRBD1 (5 bases). CDR1 WSHSY and CDR2 SAAADI come from the germline V gene. V was cut by 0 bases and J by 4 bases, with 9 bases left in between. The CDR3 is 14 residues long. CDR3 in amino acids: CASSESRQGTEAFF. The CDR3 DNA follows: TGCGCCAGCAGTGAGTCGCGGCAGGGCACTGAAGCTTTCTTT.

The CDR3 region has the DNA TGTGCCAGCAGACCCGGACAGGTGTCCAATCAGCCCCAGCATTTT. It specifies CASRPGQVSNQPQHF. The chain is built from TRBV2 and TRBJ1-5, with TRBD1 matching 7 bases. The CDR3 contains 15 residues. Unmatched junction bases numbered 8, after V lost 6 bases and J lost 3 bases. Germline loops: CDR1 SNHLY, CDR2 FYNNEI. The full variable domain, its missing parts supplied by reference TRBV2 and TRBJ1-5, is EPEVTQTPSHQVTQMGQEVILRCVPISNHLYFYWYRQILGQKVEFLVSFYNNEISEKSEIFDDQFSVERPDGSNFTLKIRSTKLEDSAMYFCASRPGQVSNQPQHFGDGTRLSIL.

The chain is built from TRBV7-2 and TRBJ2-2; 7 bases match TRBD1. Unmatched junction bases numbered 3, after V lost 1 base and J lost 1 base. The CDR3 length is 16 residues. Looked up from germline, CDR1 is SGHTA and CDR2 is FQGNSA. CDR3 in DNA: TGTGCCAGCAGCTTAGGGACAGGCGGGAACACCGGGGAGCTGTTTTTT. Protein sequence: CASSLGTGGNTGELFF.

This chain connects TRBV19 to TRBJ1-3, with D perhaps matching TRBD1 (5 bases). Germline V gives CDR1 LNHDA, CDR2 SQIVND (reference sequence). The ends were cut back, 4 bases at V and 7 bases at J, with 17 bases in the middle. The CDR3 is made up of 15 amino acids. The CDR3 bases are TGTGCCAGTAGTACGCTCCAGGGAACGAGGAACACCATATATTTT. This gives the protein CASSTLQGTRNTIYF.

The V and J genes are TRBV18 and TRBJ2-6; 10 bases map to TRBD2. The CDR3 contains 17 residues. With 4 bases clipped from V and 3 bases from J, the junction kept 6 bases outside the gene matches. Germline V lookup: CDR1 KGHSH, CDR2 LQKENI. The CDR3 sequence: CASSLSGRARGANVLTF. Here the CDR3 DNA reads TGTGCCAGCTCACTGAGCGGGAGGGCCCGTGGGGCCAACGTCCTGACTTTC.

The chain carries TRBV3-1 (or the pseudogene TRBV3-2) and TRBJ2-3, with D tentatively TRBD1 (5 bases). Trimming removed 1 base from V and 0 bases from J, with 14 bases in between. Germline V gene sequence: CDR1 LGHDT, CDR2 YNNKEL (reference sequence). The CDR3 is 17 amino acids. The CDR3 bases are TGTGCCAGCAGCCAAGGAATTTCTGGGGCTAGCACAGATACGCAGTATTTT. It is translated as CASSQGISGASTDTQYF.

This clone was seen just once. This CDR3 is CASAGQGYGYTF. The CDR3 DNA reads TGTGCCAGCGCGGGACAGGGCTATGGCTACACCTTC. This chain connects TRBV7-2 to TRBJ1-2; 9 bases line up with TRBD1. Germline-derived CDR1 and CDR2 are SGHTA and FQGNSA. V dropped 8 bases and J dropped 4; count of bases not matched to a gene: 2. The CDR3 is 12 amino acids.

This sequence joins TRBV19 and TRBJ2-2; TRBD2 matches 13 bases. There are 17 residues in the CDR3. CDR1 is LNHDA, CDR2 SQIVND, per germline (reference sequence). V shed 9 bases, J shed 1 base, and the junction held 8 bases outside the gene matches. The CDR3 DNA reads as TGTGCCAGCAGGACTAGCGGGAGCAAACGGAACACCGGGGAGCTGTTTTTT. It specifies CASRTSGSKRNTGELFF.

The chain joins TRBV19 to TRBJ2-2; 8 bases agree with TRBD2. The germline V gene encodes CDR1 LNHDA and CDR2 SQIVND (reference sequence). The J segment lost 9 bases and the V segment lost 2 bases, leaving 2 bases of the junction unmatched. The CDR3 is made up of 13 amino acids. The CDR3: CASSIRTSWELFF. The CDR3 DNA sequence: TGTGCCAGTAGTATAAGGACTAGCTGGGAGCTGTTTTTT.

V and J are TRBV14 and TRBJ1-2; 12 positions agree with TRBD1. Germline V lookup: CDR1 SGHDN, CDR2 FVKESK. The CDR3 is 15 amino acids. The V gene end was trimmed by 5 bases and the J gene end by 8 bases; junction bases not matched to a gene: 9. CDR3 DNA: TGTGCCAGCAGCTGGGACAGGGGGCGGTATTTGGGCTACACCTTC. Encoded protein: CASSWDRGRYLGYTF.

The gene calls are TRBV19 and TRBJ2-1; a weak D match, TRBD2 (6 bases). Per the germline V gene, CDR1 is LNHDA and CDR2 is SQIVND (reference sequence). Trimming shortened V by 1 base and J by 7 bases, and 14 bases separated the two germline ends. The CDR3 is 15 residues long. CDR3 in DNA: TGTGCCAGTAGTATAGGGGCTAGCGATAGAAATGAGCAGTTCTTC. Residues: CASSIGASDRNEQFF.

This chain links TRBV4-1 with TRBJ1-1; weak D call: TRBD1 (5 bases). The V gene lost 4 bases and the J gene lost 4 bases, with 16 bases spanning the gap. CDR1 and CDR2 (germline): MGHRA, YSYEKL. The CDR3 is made up of 15 amino acids. The CDR3 here is CASSPPLQGGTEAFF. The CDR3, as DNA: TGCGCCAGCAGCCCACCACTGCAGGGTGGCACTGAAGCTTTCTTT.

This chain connects TRBV21-1 to TRBJ2-7; the table's D call, TRBD2, was not checked against the DNA. TRBV21-1 is a documented pseudogene. CDR3 length equals 16 residues. Here the CDR3 reads CASSWELAGNPYEQYF. The CDR3 nucleotides read TGTGCCAGCAGCTGGGAACTAGCGGGCAACCCCTACGAGCAGTACTTC.

The CDR3 region is CASSFSAGTGVEKLFF. CDR3 DNA sequence: TGTGCCAGCAGCTTTAGCGCGGGGACAGGGGTAGAAAAACTGTTTTTT. The chain has TRBV6-6 and TRBJ1-4; TRBD1 agrees at 10 bases. The CDR3 extends over 16 amino acids. The V gene's germline CDR1 is MNHNY and CDR2 SVGAGI (reference sequence). Trimming cost V 6 bases and J 8 bases; bases outside gene matches: 12.

This chain joins TRBV7-9 and TRBJ2-3; 7 nucleotides agree with TRBD2. Germline V gene lookup returns CDR1 SEHNR and CDR2 FQNEAQ (reference sequence). V lost 1 base and J lost 5; bases outside the gene matches: 6. The CDR3 is 15 residues long. As DNA, the CDR3 is TGTGCCAGCAGCTTAGTGCGGGCTAGCGGAGATACGCAGTATTTT. Encoded protein: CASSLVRASGDTQYF.

The chain carries TRBV12-5 and TRBJ1-2, with 7 bases matching TRBD1. The CDR3 has 13 amino acids. V shed 1 base and J 6 bases; nucleotides not matched to a gene: 2. Germline V gene lookup returns CDR1 LGHNT and CDR2 FRNRAP. CDR3 sequence: CASGLGRGDGYTF. The CDR3 DNA reads TGTGCTAGTGGTTTGGGCAGGGGGGATGGCTACACCTTC. Filled out from reference TRBV12-5 and TRBJ1-2, the complete variable domain reads DARVTQTPRHKVTEMGQEVTMRCQPILGHNTVFWYRQTMMQGLELLAYFRNRAPLDDSGMPKDRFSAEMPDATLATLKIQPSEPRDSAVYFCASGLGRGDGYTFGSGTRLTVV.

The chain has TRBV2 and TRBJ2-7, with 9 positions matching TRBD2. Unmatched junction bases numbered 7, after V lost 7 bases and J lost 6 bases. This CDR3 spans 13 amino acids. Germline V CDR1 and CDR2: SNHLY, FYNNEI. As DNA, the CDR3 is TGTGCCAGCATAGTAGCGGGAGAGGGCGAGCAGTACTTC. This sequence encodes CASIVAGEGEQYF.

The V call is TRBV5-8, the J call TRBJ1-2; 8 bases line up with TRBD1. This CDR3 contains 17 residues. J was trimmed by 2 bases and V by 0 bases; bases with no gene match: 9. Germline loops: CDR1 SGHTS, CDR2 YDEGEE. The CDR3 DNA follows: TGTGCCAGCAGCTTGGCCGCAGGGGGCTACCTCAACTATGGCTACACCTTC. Protein sequence: CASSLAAGGYLNYGYTF.

The genes are TRBV11-3 and TRBJ1-1; D might be TRBD1 (5 bases). The CDR3 is made up of 13 amino acids. V shed 6 bases and J shed 5 bases, with 13 bases lying between them. CDR1 is SGHNT, CDR2 YENEEA, per germline. CDR3 sequence (DNA): TGTGCCAGCAGTCGGGTGGGGGGGACTGAAGCTTTCTTT. It codes for CASSRVGGTEAFF.

The V call is TRBV5-4, the J call TRBJ2-1; D unclear. Germline values: CDR1 SGHNT, CDR2 YYREEE (reference sequence). Trimming took 0 bases from V and 1 from J, leaving 8 bases between them. The CDR3 has 15 residues. CDR3 in DNA: TGTGCCAGCAGCTTGGGTCGGGTTTCCTACAATGAGCAGTTCTTC. Protein sequence: CASSLGRVSYNEQFF.

The chain joins TRBV6-1 to TRBJ1-2; D possibly corresponds to TRBD1 (6 bases). CDR3 length: 15 residues. With 3 bases removed from V and 2 bases from J, the gap between germline ends came to 13 bases. Looked up from germline, CDR1 is MNHNS and CDR2 is SASEGT. For the CDR3, the DNA is TGTGCCAGCAGTGACCCGAGGACAGCCAACTATGGCTACACCTTC. It yields the protein CASSDPRTANYGYTF.

This chain links TRBV7-2 with TRBJ1-5, with a possible D match to TRBD1 (5 bases). V lost 4 bases and J 8 bases, leaving 12 bases between the germline ends. The V gene's germline CDR1 is SGHTA and CDR2 FQGNSA. CDR3 length: 13 residues. The CDR3 sequence is CASSYPGGEPQHF. The DNA for the CDR3 is TGTGCCAGCAGCTACCCGGGGGGGGAGCCCCAGCATTTT.